The TCR beta chain described here comes from a study of blood T cell repertoires in COVID-19. Study-wide context: Samples of COVID-19 (acute and convalescent) were obtained from the United States, Italy and Spain. Nucleic acid was either cDNA or gDNA, and it came from T cells, B-cell-depleted T cells, or PBMCs.

Germline-derived CDR1 and CDR2 are MNHEY and SMNVEV (reference sequence). This CDR3 has 15 residues. V dropped 4 bases and J dropped 6 bases, with 17 bases sitting between them. Original data processing: For nucleated cells, counts were estimated from reference gene primer amplification. Assay used: immunoSEQ multiplex PCR; TCRdb lists only in-frame clones, some missing. V, J and clone size derive from that table, while D and trimming were established from the DNA sequence. The profile shows over 200,000 clones, around 80% of them singletons. The J gene is TRBJ2-3, the V gene TRBV27; TRBD2 is a possible D gene (6 bases). This clonotype was sampled from a human donor in a cohort sampled during active COVID-19. Sequencing was done on a sample of peripheral blood. The CDR3 here is CASSSGTGSWDTQYF. The CDR3 nucleotides are TGTGCCAGCAGTTCCGGGACTGGGAGTTGGGATACGCAGTATTTT.